Listed below are T cell receptor beta chains from one sample, sequenced in a study of neurological immune-mediated disorders. One entry per CDR3 protein, called by TCRdb with MiXCR from the 5' RACE reads. Found here are about 59,000 distinct CDR3 sequences, 3.5% to 4.5% of them singletons; the top ten hold roughly 2%. The specimen was PBMCs. The receptors stem from a woman in her 50s with multiple sclerosis. Each CDR3 is given with its conserved first and last residue. Fields, in order: D gene, V gene, J gene, clone size, CDR3 length, CDR3 DNA, CDR3 protein. D genes are given only for firm matches. The size field is filled for only some rows; it gives once, few, many or a size class.

TRBD1	TRBV6-2/TRBV6-3	TRBJ2-1	many	15	TGTGCCAGCAGAACCGGGACAGGAGCCTACAATGAGCAGTTCTTC	CASRTGTGAYNEQFF
TRBD1	TRBV20-1	TRBJ1-5	few	13	TGCAGTGCCCTGACAGGGCTGGGTCAGCCCCAGCATTTT	CSALTGLGQPQHF
-	TRBV9	TRBJ2-7	few	14	TGTGCCAGCAACCGTCCGGGAATAGATTTCGAGCAGTACTTC	CASNRPGIDFEQYF
-	TRBV6-2/TRBV6-3	TRBJ1-2	many	13	TGTGCCAGCACTGGACGAGGGAGGTTACGCTACACCTTC	CASTGRGRLRYTF
TRBD1	TRBV10-3	TRBJ1-5	-	12	TGTGCCATCGGGACAGGCAATCAGCCCCAGAATTTT	CAIGTGNQPQNF
-	TRBV4-3	TRBJ2-3	few	15	TGCGCCAGCAGCCAAGAAGTACGGAGCCCAGATACGCAGTATTTT	CASSQEVRSPDTQYF
-	TRBV12-3/TRBV12-4	TRBJ2-7	many	13	TGTGCCAGCAGTAGGGACGTGGCCTACGAGCAGTACTTC	CASSRDVAYEQYF
TRBD2	TRBV9	TRBJ2-2	many	17	TGTGCCAGCAGCGTAGCTACGGGACTAGCGGGAGCCGGGGAGCTGTTTTTT	CASSVATGLAGAGELFF
-	TRBV5-6	TRBJ2-5	many	14	TGTGCCAGCAGCTTGAAACCGAACCAAGAGACCCAGTACTTC	CASSLKPNQETQYF
TRBD2	TRBV7-9	TRBJ2-1	many	16	TGTGCCAGCATCCCCCAAGCGGGGAGTGTCTACAATGAGCAGTTCTTC	CASIPQAGSVYNEQFF
-	TRBV5-1	TRBJ2-7	many	14	TGCGCCAGCAGCTCAGGGGATTGGGCCTACGAGCAGTACTTC	CASSSGDWAYEQYF
TRBD1	TRBV7-2	TRBJ2-5	many	15	TGTGCCAGCAGCCTGGACAGGGGGCTGAGGGAGACCCAGTACTTC	CASSLDRGLRETQYF
TRBD1	TRBV25-1	TRBJ1-1	many	11	TGTGCCAGCGTCCGGACAGGGGAAGCTTTCTTT	CASVRTGEAFF
TRBD2	TRBV9	TRBJ2-1	many	16	TGTGCCAGCAGCCCAACCGGGACTATCGCCTACAATGAGCAGTTCTTC	CASSPTGTIAYNEQFF
TRBD2	TRBV20-1	TRBJ2-1	many	16	TGCAGTGCTTTTGGACTAGCGGGAGTTATAGGCAATGAGCAGTTCTTC	CSAFGLAGVIGNEQFF
-	TRBV5-5	TRBJ2-3	many	14	TGTGCCAGCAGCTTGGACAGTAGCACAGATACGCAGTATTTT	CASSLDSSTDTQYF
-	TRBV27	TRBJ1-6	many	13	TGTGCCAGCAGTTGGGTAGAGAATTCACCCCTCCACTTT	CASSWVENSPLHF
-	TRBV21-1	TRBJ2-1	many	13	TGTGCCAGCAGGAGGACTAGCGGGAGCAAGCAGTTCTTC	CASRRTSGSKQFF
-	TRBV28	TRBJ1-5	many	15	TGTGCCAGCAGTTTGAAGGGTGGGGCAAATCAGCCCCAGCATTTT	CASSLKGGANQPQHF
-	TRBV7-2	TRBJ2-1	many	15	TGTGCCAGCAGCTTAGAGGCAGGGGGGCACAATGAGCAGTTCTTC	CASSLEAGGHNEQFF
TRBD1	TRBV11-3	TRBJ2-6	many	19	TGTGCCAGCAGCTTAGATCCTGGACAGGTCCTGGCTGGGGCCAACGTCCTGACTTTC	CASSLDPGQVLAGANVLTF
TRBD2	TRBV27	TRBJ2-1	many	14	TGTGCCAGCTCGGGACTAGCGGGAAGGAATGAGCAGTTCTTC	CASSGLAGRNEQFF
-	TRBV7-3	TRBJ2-2	many	13	TGTGCCAGCAGCTCAGGGGACACCGGGGAGCTGTTTTTT	CASSSGDTGELFF
TRBD2	TRBV20-1	TRBJ2-1	many	15	TGCAGTGCCACCCTAGGTAGCGGGAACTACAATGAGCAGTTCTTC	CSATLGSGNYNEQFF
TRBD1	TRBV7-6	TRBJ2-3	many	15	TGTGCCAGCAGCCTAGTAGACAGGGGCCCAGATACGCAGTATTTT	CASSLVDRGPDTQYF
TRBD1	TRBV5-5	TRBJ1-5	many	16	TGTGCCAGCAGCTGGGGGACAGGTTATAGCAATCAGCCCCAGAATTTT	CASSWGTGYSNQPQNF
-	TRBV3-1	TRBJ1-1	many	14	TGTGCCAGCAGCACGGGACTGATGAACACTGAAGCTTTCTTT	CASSTGLMNTEAFF
TRBD2	TRBV7-9	TRBJ2-1	many	16	TGTGCCAGCAGCTTAGCTCTAGCGGGAGTCTACAATGAGCAGTTCTTC	CASSLALAGVYNEQFF
TRBD1	TRBV20-1	TRBJ2-3	many	15	TGCAGTGCTAGTAATGAACAGGGGGCTGAATTGGCGCAGTATTTT	CSASNEQGAELAQYF
-	TRBV25-1	TRBJ2-6	medium-sized	16	TGTGCCAGCAGTGAACACGGGGAGGCTGGGGCCAACGTCCTGACTTTC	CASSEHGEAGANVLTF
TRBD2	TRBV12-3/TRBV12-4	TRBJ2-7	many	13	TGTGCCAGCACCCCTAGCGGGAGGCATTGCACGTACTTC	CASTPSGRHCTYF
-	TRBV7-9	TRBJ2-5	few	14	TGTGCCAGCAGCCTAGGAAGCGGCGGAGAGACCCAGTACTTC	CASSLGSGGETQYF
-	TRBV12-3/TRBV12-4	TRBJ1-1	medium-sized	14	TGTGCCAGCAGGTTGGACAGTGGGAACACTGAAGCTTTCTTT	CASRLDSGNTEAFF
TRBD1	TRBV24-1	TRBJ1-2	many	16	TGTGCCACCAGTGATTCCCCCGGGACAGGGCCTTATGGCTACACCTTC	CATSDSPGTGPYGYTF
-	TRBV7-8	TRBJ2-6	many	16	TGTGCCAGCAGCCCGCAGCGGTCCTCTGGGGCCAACGTCCTGACTTTC	CASSPQRSSGANVLTF
-	TRBV5-8	TRBJ2-3	many	15	TGTGCCAGCAGCTTGGAGGGCAGCACCACAGATACGCAGTATTTT	CASSLEGSTTDTQYF
-	TRBV5-1	TRBJ1-4	many	13	TGCGCCAGCAGGACAGCAGGAGATGAAAAACTGTTTTTT	CASRTAGDEKLFF
-	TRBV7-2	TRBJ2-4	-	15	TGTGCCAGCAGCCTCTGGACACGCAATCAAAACATTCAGTACTTC	CASSLWTRNQNIQYF
TRBD1	TRBV7-8	TRBJ1-5	-	15	TGTGCCAGCAGCCGGACAGGGGGCGAGGAACAGCCCCAGCATTTT	CASSRTGGEEQPQHF
-	TRBV12-3/TRBV12-4	TRBJ1-1	many	14	TGTGCCAGCAGCTCCGGGATCCCCGACACTGAAGCTTTCTTT	CASSSGIPDTEAFF
-	TRBV3-1	TRBJ1-4	many	15	TGTGCCAGCAGCCGGGGCGGGAGTCCCAATGAAAAACTGTTTTTT	CASSRGGSPNEKLFF
-	TRBV12-3/TRBV12-4	TRBJ1-3	many	13	TGTGCCAGCAGGGAGGGCTCTGGAAACACCATATATTTT	CASREGSGNTIYF
-	TRBV20-1	TRBJ1-2	many	14	TGCAGTGCTAGAGTATCATGGGGAGACAATGGCTACACCTTC	CSARVSWGDNGYTF
-	TRBV4-1	TRBJ2-1	many	15	TGCGCCAGCAGCCAAGGGGACCGCTTATACAATGAGCAGTTCTTC	CASSQGDRLYNEQFF
TRBD1	TRBV5-1	TRBJ1-6	few	17	TGCGCCAGCAGCTTGGAGTCCCGGGACAGGGGTTATTCACCCCTACACTTT	CASSLESRDRGYSPLHF
-	TRBV20-1	TRBJ2-3	many	15	TGCAGTGCTAGAGATTGGGGGAGAGAGGGGGATACGCAGTATTTT	CSARDWGREGDTQYF
-	TRBV19	TRBJ2-7	many	14	TGTGCCAGTAGTATATCAAGGGGAGGCTACGAGCAGTACTTC	CASSISRGGYEQYF
-	TRBV20-1	TRBJ2-7	many	13	TGCAGTGCTACTGGGACATTTTCCTACGAGCAGTACTTC	CSATGTFSYEQYF
TRBD1	TRBV5-6	TRBJ1-1	many	12	TGTGCCAGTGGACAGGGGGCTTGGGAAGCTTTCTTT	CASGQGAWEAFF
-	TRBV29-1	TRBJ2-7	many	12	TGCAGCGGGGGGGACGGTACCTACGAGCAGTACTTC	CSGGDGTYEQYF
TRBD2	TRBV7-3	TRBJ2-7	many	14	TGTGCCAGCAGCCTAACGGCGACTAGCGGGAAGCAGTACTTC	CASSLTATSGKQYF
TRBD2	TRBV9	TRBJ2-1	many	16	TGTGCCAGCAGCCTCAAGAGGACTAGCGGATACAATGAGCAGTTCTTC	CASSLKRTSGYNEQFF